The entry that follows covers one T cell receptor beta chain sequence. This sample was included in a study of blood T cell repertoires in COVID-19. As for the study in general: The United States, Italy and Spain supplied acute and convalescent COVID-19 samples. The analysed material was cDNA or gDNA that came from T cells, B-cell-depleted T cells, or PBMCs.

The assay was immunoSEQ multiplex PCR, and TCRdb's table has in-frame clones only and misses some. The table lists around 80,000 clones, 80% to 95% of them singletons. Sequencing was done on a sample of peripheral blood. The TCR sequence derives from a woman aged 80 or over with acute or convalescent COVID-19.

The DNA of the CDR3 is TGCGCCAGCAGCGCCGGGACAGGGAGTACTTCACCCCTCCACTTT. This codes for CASSAGTGSTSPLHF. The V gene is TRBV5-1, the J gene TRBJ1-6; 9 bases align to TRBD1. This CDR3 comprises 15 residues. Germline trimming cut 4 bases from V and 9 bases from J; bases unmatched to any gene: 8. The germline V gene encodes CDR1 SGHRS and CDR2 YFSETQ.